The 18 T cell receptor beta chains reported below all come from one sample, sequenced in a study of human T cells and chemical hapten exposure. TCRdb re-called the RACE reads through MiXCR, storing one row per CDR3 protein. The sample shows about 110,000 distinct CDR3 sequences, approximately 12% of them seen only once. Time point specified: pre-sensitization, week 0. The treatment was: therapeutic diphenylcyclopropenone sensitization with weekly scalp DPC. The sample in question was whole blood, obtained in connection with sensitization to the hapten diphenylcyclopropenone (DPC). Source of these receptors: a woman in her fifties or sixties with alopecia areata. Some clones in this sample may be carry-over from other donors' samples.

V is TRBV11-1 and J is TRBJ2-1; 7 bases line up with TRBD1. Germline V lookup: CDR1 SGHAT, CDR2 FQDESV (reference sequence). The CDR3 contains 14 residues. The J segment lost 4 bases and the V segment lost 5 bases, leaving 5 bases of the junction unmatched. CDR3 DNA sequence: TGTGCCAGCAGCCATCGACAGGGATACAATGAGCAGTTCTTC. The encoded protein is CASSHRQGYNEQFF.

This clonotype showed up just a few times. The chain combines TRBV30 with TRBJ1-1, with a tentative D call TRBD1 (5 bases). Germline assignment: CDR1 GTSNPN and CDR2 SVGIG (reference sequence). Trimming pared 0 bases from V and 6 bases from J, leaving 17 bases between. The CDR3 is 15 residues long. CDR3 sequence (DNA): TGTGCCTGGAGTGTAACCCGGCAGGGCTTTTCTGAAGCTTTCTTT. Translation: CAWSVTRQGFSEAFF.

The CDR3 DNA follows: TGTGCCAGTAGTATAGATGCCACGACCGATGAGCAGTTCTTC. It yields the protein CASSIDATTDEQFF. The genes are TRBV19 and TRBJ2-1; D is uncertain. Germline V gene lookup returns CDR1 LNHDA and CDR2 SQIVND (reference sequence). The CDR3 extends over 14 amino acids. V shed 0 bases and J shed 8 bases, with 11 bases lying between them.

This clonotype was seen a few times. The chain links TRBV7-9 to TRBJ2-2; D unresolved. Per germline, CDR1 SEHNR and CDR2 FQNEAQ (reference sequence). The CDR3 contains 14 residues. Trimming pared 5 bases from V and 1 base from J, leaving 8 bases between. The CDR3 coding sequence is TGTGCCAGCAGCCTTCTTATGAACACCGGGGAGCTGTTTTTT. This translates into CASSLLMNTGELFF.

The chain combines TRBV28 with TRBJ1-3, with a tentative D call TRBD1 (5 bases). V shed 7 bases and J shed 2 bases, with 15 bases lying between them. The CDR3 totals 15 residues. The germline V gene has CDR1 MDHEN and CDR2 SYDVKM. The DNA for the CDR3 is TGTGCCAGCAACATAGGGGTTTTTGCTGGAAACACCATATATTTT. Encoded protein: CASNIGVFAGNTIYF.

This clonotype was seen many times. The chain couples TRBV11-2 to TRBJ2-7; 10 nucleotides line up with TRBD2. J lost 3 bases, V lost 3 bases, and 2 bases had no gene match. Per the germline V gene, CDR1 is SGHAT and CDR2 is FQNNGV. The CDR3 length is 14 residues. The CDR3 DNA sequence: TGTGCCAGCAGCTTCGGGACTAGCGTCTACGAGCAGTACTTC. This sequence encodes CASSFGTSVYEQYF.

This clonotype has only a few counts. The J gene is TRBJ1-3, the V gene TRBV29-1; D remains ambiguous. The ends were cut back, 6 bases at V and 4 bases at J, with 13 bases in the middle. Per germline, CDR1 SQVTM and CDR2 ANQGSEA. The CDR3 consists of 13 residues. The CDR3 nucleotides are TGCAGCGTCCGGTGGGGATACGGAAACACCATATATTTT. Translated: CSVRWGYGNTIYF.

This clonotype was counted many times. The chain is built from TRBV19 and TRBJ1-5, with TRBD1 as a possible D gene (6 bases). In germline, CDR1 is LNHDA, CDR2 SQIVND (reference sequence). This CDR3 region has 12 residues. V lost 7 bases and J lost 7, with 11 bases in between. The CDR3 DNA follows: TGTGCCAGTACCTCCCAGGGGCAGCCCCAGCATTTT. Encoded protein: CASTSQGQPQHF.

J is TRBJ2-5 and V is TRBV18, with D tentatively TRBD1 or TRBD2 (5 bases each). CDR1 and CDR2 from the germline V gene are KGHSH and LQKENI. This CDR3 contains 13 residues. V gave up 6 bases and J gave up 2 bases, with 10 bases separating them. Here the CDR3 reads CASSGDRQETQYF. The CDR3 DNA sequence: TGTGCCAGCTCGGGAGACAGACAAGAGACCCAGTACTTC. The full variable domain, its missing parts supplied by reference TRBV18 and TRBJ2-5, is NAGVMQNPRHLVRRRGQEARLRCSPMKGHSHVYWYRQLPEEGLKFMVYLQKENIIDESGMPKERFSAEFPKEGPSILRIQQVVRGDSAAYFCASSGDRQETQYFGPGTRLLVL.

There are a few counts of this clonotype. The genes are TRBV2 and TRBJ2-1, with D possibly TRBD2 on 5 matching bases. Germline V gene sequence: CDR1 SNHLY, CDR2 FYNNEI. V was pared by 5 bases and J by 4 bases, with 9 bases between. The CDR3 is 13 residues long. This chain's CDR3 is CASSSPGYNEQFF. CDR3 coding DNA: TGTGCCAGCAGTTCGCCGGGGTACAATGAGCAGTTCTTC.

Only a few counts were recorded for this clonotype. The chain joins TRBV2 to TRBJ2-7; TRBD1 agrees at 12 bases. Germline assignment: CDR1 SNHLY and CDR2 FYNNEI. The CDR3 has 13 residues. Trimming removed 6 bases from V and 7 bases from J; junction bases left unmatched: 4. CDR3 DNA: TGTGCCAGCAGGGGACAGGGGGCTGGTGAGCAGTACTTC. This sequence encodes CASRGQGAGEQYF.

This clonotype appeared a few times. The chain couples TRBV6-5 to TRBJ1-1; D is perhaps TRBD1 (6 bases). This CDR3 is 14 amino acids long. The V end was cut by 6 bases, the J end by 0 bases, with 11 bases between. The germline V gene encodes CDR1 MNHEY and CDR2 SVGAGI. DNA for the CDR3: TGTGCCAGCAGGAGGACAGAGATGAACACTGAAGCTTTCTTT. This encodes CASRRTEMNTEAFF.

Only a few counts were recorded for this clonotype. The CDR3 bases are TGTGCCAGCAGTTCGGACAGGACGCGAGAGCAGTACTTC. Translating gives CASSSDRTREQYF. This chain links TRBV7-2 with TRBJ2-7, with TRBD1 matching 7 bases. This CDR3 region has 13 residues. The trim removed 6 bases at V and 7 bases at J, leaving 9 bases unmatched. Germline CDR1 and CDR2: SGHTA and FQGNSA. The whole variable domain, filled in from reference TRBV7-2 and TRBJ2-7, reads GAGVSQSPSNKVTEKGKDVELRCDPISGHTALYWYRQSLGQGLEFLIYFQGNSAPDKSGLPSDRFSAERTGGSVSTLTIQRTQQEDSAVYLCASSSDRTREQYFGPGTRLTVT.

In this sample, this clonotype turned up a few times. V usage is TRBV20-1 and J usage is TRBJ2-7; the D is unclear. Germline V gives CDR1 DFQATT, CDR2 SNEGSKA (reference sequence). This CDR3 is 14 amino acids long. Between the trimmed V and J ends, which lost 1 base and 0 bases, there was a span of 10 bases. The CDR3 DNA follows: TGCAGTGCTAGAGGGGCTACCGGCTCCTACGAGCAGTACTTC. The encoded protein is CSARGATGSYEQYF.

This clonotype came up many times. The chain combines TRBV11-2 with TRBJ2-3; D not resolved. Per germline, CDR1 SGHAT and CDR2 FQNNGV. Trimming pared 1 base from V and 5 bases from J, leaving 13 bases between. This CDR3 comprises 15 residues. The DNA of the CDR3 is TGTGCCAGCAGCTTAGTAGTCTCCGGCATAGATACGCAGTATTTT. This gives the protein CASSLVVSGIDTQYF.

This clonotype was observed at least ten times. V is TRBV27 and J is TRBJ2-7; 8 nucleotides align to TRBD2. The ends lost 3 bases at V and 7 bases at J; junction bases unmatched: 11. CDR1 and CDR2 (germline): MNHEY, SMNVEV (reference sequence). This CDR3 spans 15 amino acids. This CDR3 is CASSFPGGGLGEQYF. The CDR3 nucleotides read TGTGCCAGCAGTTTTCCCGGGGGGGGGCTGGGAGAGCAGTACTTC.

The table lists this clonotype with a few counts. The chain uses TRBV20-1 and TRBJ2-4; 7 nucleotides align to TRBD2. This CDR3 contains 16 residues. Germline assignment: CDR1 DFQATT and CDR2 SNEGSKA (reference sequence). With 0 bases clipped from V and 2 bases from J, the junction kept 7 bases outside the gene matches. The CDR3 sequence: CSARDYAGVSKNIQYF. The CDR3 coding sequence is TGCAGTGCTAGAGATTACGCGGGAGTGTCCAAAAACATTCAGTACTTC.

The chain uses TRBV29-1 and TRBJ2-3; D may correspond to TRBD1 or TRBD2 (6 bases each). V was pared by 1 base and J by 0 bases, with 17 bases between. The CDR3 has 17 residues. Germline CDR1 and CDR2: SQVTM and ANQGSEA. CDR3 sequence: CSVEGGASISSTDTQYF. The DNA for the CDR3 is TGCAGCGTTGAAGGGGGGGCTTCCATTTCAAGCACAGATACGCAGTATTTT.